The 9 T cell receptor beta chains below come from one sample, sequenced in a study of identical twins. In TCRdb, the 5' RACE reads were re-called with MiXCR into one record per CDR3 protein. The sample shows approximately 690,000 distinct CDR3 sequences, around 6% of them seen only once. Sequencing was performed on naive T cells sorted from blood. These receptors were obtained from a man between 18 and 29 years old in good health.

The genes are TRBV3-1 and TRBJ2-1, with 7 bases lining up with TRBD2. The CDR3 runs 16 residues. Trimming cost V 0 bases and J 2 bases; bases outside gene matches: 4. Germline CDR1 is LGHDT and CDR2 is YNNKEL (reference sequence). For the CDR3, the DNA is TGTGCCAGCAGCCAAGAAAGCGGGATCCCCTACAATGAGCAGTTCTTC. Protein: CASSQESGIPYNEQFF.

The V gene is TRBV7-8, the J gene TRBJ2-1; 8 nucleotides match TRBD1. Trimming at V came to 6 bases and at J to 6 bases, leaving 13 bases not matched to a gene. Per germline, CDR1 SGHVS and CDR2 FQNEAQ. The CDR3 is 16 amino acids. The CDR3 DNA follows: TGTGCCAGCAGAAGACAGGGGCGAGGGGTTATCAATGAGCAGTTCTTC. It is translated as CASRRQGRGVINEQFF.

This clonotype was recorded a few times. The chain has TRBV20-1 and TRBJ2-5; D call uncertain. Germline V CDR1 and CDR2: DFQATT, SNEGSKA (reference sequence). V lost 3 bases and J 0 bases, leaving 17 bases between the germline ends. The CDR3 is 16 amino acids. The CDR3 loop is CSASPSKSQYQETQYF. In DNA form, the CDR3 reads TGCAGTGCTAGCCCTTCTAAGTCCCAGTACCAAGAGACCCAGTACTTC.

This CDR3 reads CASLRDLGGILQFF. The CDR3 nucleotides are TGTGCCAGCCTCCGGGACTTAGGGGGGATTCTGCAGTTCTTC. J is TRBJ2-1 and V is TRBV6-1; TRBD1 or TRBD2 may be the D gene (6 bases each). Germline V gene sequence: CDR1 MNHNS, CDR2 SASEGT. The CDR3 runs to 14 residues. V was clipped by 8 bases and J by 12 bases, with 23 bases between them.

Only a few counts were recorded for this clonotype. The chain uses TRBV2 and TRBJ2-5, with D unclear. The germline gives CDR1 SNHLY, CDR2 FYNNEI. V shed 2 bases and J shed 7 bases, with 14 bases lying between them. The CDR3 has 14 residues. The chain's CDR3 is CASSEIPIMGTQYF. DNA of the CDR3: TGTGCCAGCAGTGAAATACCCATCATGGGGACCCAGTACTTC.

This clonotype came up a few times. This chain links TRBV12-3 or TRBV12-4 with TRBJ1-2, with 9 bases matching TRBD1. CDR3 size: 15 residues. V was pared by 6 bases and J by 4 bases, with 9 bases of the junction left unmatched. For the CDR3, the DNA is TGTGCCAGCAGCCAACCGGGACAGGGACTCTATGGCTACACCTTC. It is translated as CASSQPGQGLYGYTF.

This clonotype was seen at least ten times. V usage is TRBV29-1 and J usage is TRBJ2-7, with TRBD1 matching 10 bases. CDR3 length: 13 residues. The germline gives CDR1 SQVTM, CDR2 ANQGSEA. V lost 6 bases, J lost 4 bases, and 6 bases stayed unmatched. The CDR3 here is CSVRDRGSYEQYF. In nucleotides, the CDR3 is TGCAGCGTCCGGGACAGGGGTTCATACGAGCAGTACTTC.

This clonotype occurred many times. The chain is built from TRBV6-2 or TRBV6-3 and TRBJ1-2; D is undetermined. This CDR3 comprises 14 residues. Per germline, CDR1 MNHEY and CDR2 SVGEGT. The germline V and J ends were trimmed by 6 bases and 3 bases, with 14 bases remaining between them. The CDR3 protein is CASRGAGVHYGYTF. CDR3 DNA sequence: TGTGCCAGCAGGGGAGCCGGGGTACACTATGGCTACACCTTC.

This clonotype was detected ten times or more. The chain links TRBV20-1 to TRBJ2-1; D is unclear. Germline lookup yields CDR1 DFQATT and CDR2 SNEGSKA (reference sequence). This CDR3 region has 15 residues. Deletions cut 0 bases from V and 0 bases from J, with 9 bases between. The DNA for the CDR3 is TGCAGTGCTAGAGATCCCCAGAGCTCCTACAATGAGCAGTTCTTC. Translation: CSARDPQSSYNEQFF.